Presented here are 9 T cell receptor beta chains from one specimen sequenced in a study of blood T cell repertoires in COVID-19. Profiling relied on immunoSEQ multiplex PCR, and the TCRdb table lists in-frame clones only, not all of them. This sample yields about 210,000 clones, of which roughly 80% are seen a single time; roughly a tenth belongs to the top ten. Sequences were obtained from peripheral blood. All receptors come from a woman aged 80 or older with COVID-19, enrolled during active disease.

This clone was seen only a few times. The rearrangement uses TRBV10-3 and TRBJ1-1; D gene uncertain. The CDR3 length is 13 residues. Germline assignment: CDR1 ENHRY and CDR2 SYGVKD. Trimming left V 7 bases short and J 4 bases short, with 13 bases between. The CDR3 region is CAINPGRGTEAFF. The CDR3 region has the DNA TGTGCCATCAACCCGGGCCGGGGCACTGAAGCTTTCTTT.

The V gene is TRBV10-3, the J gene TRBJ2-2, with D possibly TRBD1 on 6 matching bases. Trimming took off 4 bases at V and 6 bases at J, with 15 bases between the two ends. The CDR3 covers 15 residues. Germline loops: CDR1 ENHRY, CDR2 SYGVKD. The DNA of the CDR3 is TGTGCCATCAGTGGAGTGGCAGGGGCATCCGGGGAGCTGTTTTTT. The encoded protein is CAISGVAGASGELFF.

V and J are TRBV28 and TRBJ1-1; D might be TRBD1 (5 bases). The CDR3 runs to 13 residues. Germline V gene data show CDR1 as MDHEN and CDR2 as SYDVKM. Between the trimmed V and J ends, which lost 2 bases and 6 bases, there was a span of 10 bases. CDR3 amino acids: CASSLNGGAEAFF. Here the CDR3 DNA reads TGTGCCAGCAGTTTAAACGGGGGTGCTGAAGCTTTCTTT.

The gene calls are TRBV25-1 and TRBJ1-1, with 10 bases fitting TRBD1. The CDR3 runs 13 residues. Germline V gene sequence: CDR1 MGHDK, CDR2 SYGVNS. The trim removed 8 bases at V and 6 bases at J, leaving 6 bases unmatched. In nucleotides, the CDR3 is TGTGCCAGCTCCGGGACAGGGGTCTCTGAAGCTTTCTTT. The encoded protein is CASSGTGVSEAFF.

The J gene is TRBJ1-6, the V gene TRBV30; 10 bases align to TRBD1. This CDR3 is built from 13 residues. Germline V CDR1 and CDR2: GTSNPN, SVGIG (reference sequence). V was clipped by 7 bases and J by 9 bases; unmatched bases: 6. The CDR3 protein is CAYQGDRGSPLHF. CDR3 DNA: TGTGCCTACCAAGGGGACAGGGGTTCACCCCTCCACTTT. Full variable domain (rest looked up from reference TRBV30 and TRBJ1-6): SQTIHQWPATLVQPVGSPLSLECTVEGTSNPNLYWYRQAAGRGLQLLFYSVGIGQISSEVPQNLSASRPQDRQFILSSKKLLLSDSGFYLCAYQGDRGSPLHFGNGTRLTVT.

The rearrangement joins TRBV28 to TRBJ1-6, with TRBD1 matching 7 bases. After removal of 6 bases from V and 6 bases from J, the junction contained 5 bases not matched to a gene. Per the germline V gene, CDR1 is MDHEN and CDR2 is SYDVKM. The length of the CDR3 is 14 residues. The CDR3 coding sequence is TGTGCCAGCAGCCTAAGGGGGCGTAATTCACCCCTCCACTTT. Amino acid sequence: CASSLRGRNSPLHF.

In this sample, this clone turned up a few times. This chain joins TRBV28 and TRBJ2-1; a weak D match, TRBD1 (6 bases). CDR1 and CDR2 (germline): MDHEN, SYDVKM. The CDR3 is made up of 15 amino acids. The V gene lost 10 bases and the J gene lost 0 bases, with 16 bases spanning the gap. The CDR3 nucleotides are TGTGCCACCCTTAGGGGGACGAGCTCCTACAATGAGCAGTTCTTC. Translated: CATLRGTSSYNEQFF.

V usage is TRBV7-2 and J usage is TRBJ2-1; 9 nucleotides line up with TRBD2. Unmatched junction bases numbered 9, after V lost 6 bases and J lost 6 bases. This CDR3 is 15 amino acids long. Germline assignment: CDR1 SGHTA and CDR2 FQGNSA. CDR3 residues: CASSRLAESSNEQFF. The DNA of the CDR3 is TGTGCCAGCAGTCGACTAGCGGAGTCTTCCAATGAGCAGTTCTTC.

The J gene is TRBJ1-1, the V gene TRBV28, with 7 bases lining up with TRBD1. Per germline, CDR1 MDHEN and CDR2 SYDVKM. This CDR3 spans 15 amino acids. Losses at the gene ends were 5 bases for V and 8 bases for J; bases not matched to a gene: 14. The CDR3 loop reads CASSPPLRTGQEAFF. For the CDR3, the DNA is TGTGCCAGCAGTCCTCCCTTACGTACGGGACAGGAAGCTTTCTTT.